This T cell receptor (beta chain) emerged from a study of low-dose radiotherapy and immunotherapy resistance in tumors. The CDR3 totals 15 residues. V lost 6 bases to trimming and J lost 7 bases; unmatched junction nucleotides: 14. Germline V CDR1 and CDR2: MDHEN, SYDVKM. On this clonotype itself: This likely reflects a read error, since a far larger clone is one base away.

First-strand cDNA used TRAV- and TRBV-specific primers, covering alpha and beta chains. Both a constant-region primer and a V-primer adapter served to amplify TCRs across 15 to 20 PCR cycles. MiXCR, run by TCRdb on the reads, gives a single entry per CDR3 protein. The repertoire has around 84,000 distinct CDR3 sequences, less than 20% of them found once; the top ten carry approximately 1.5%. The time point was: after trial treatment. As for treatment: LDRT plus nivolumab, ipilimumab, low-dose cyclophosphamide and aspirin (RACIN trial). The sample in question was PBMCs, obtained after low-dose radiotherapy plus immunotherapy. The TCR originated in a male donor with prostate cancer. The V and J genes are TRBV28 and TRBJ2-7; 8 bases map to TRBD1. CDR3 coding DNA: TGTGCCAGCAGCCCTACAGGGGGAAACTACAATGAGCAGTACTTC. Amino acid sequence: CASSPTGGNYNEQYF.